The source of this T cell receptor (beta chain) is a study of cytomegalovirus exposure and HLA in healthy donors (dated by TCRdb to about 2017). Study-wide context: According to a later analysis, one platform produced both the 120 validation repertoires and the 670 or so repertoires of the first cohort. The study aimed to test whether cataloging public T cell receptors could reveal signatures of past pathogen exposure. Along with the approximately 650-subject first cohort, a separate validation cohort of around 110 different subjects was used. To predict cytomegalovirus infection status, the study combined high-throughput TCR immunosequencing, statistical association of individual TCRs with disease status, and machine learning.

Trimmed from V: 5 bases; trimmed from J: 0 bases; junction bases lacking a gene match: 5. Looking up the germline V gene (reference sequence) yields CDR1 MNHEY and CDR2 SMNVEV. The CDR3 contains 16 residues, cysteine and phenylalanine counted. The CDR3 DNA has 48 bases and is translated from base 1. The library was made by the immunoSEQ multiplex PCR assay. On the study's bioinformatics: A statistical classification framework was built for diagnosing cytomegalovirus status from the catalog of TCR beta chain sequences. The immuneACCESS repertoire file appears here via TCRdb, limited to in-frame rearrangements. These files lack a portion of the clones; in checked studies, under half of the deficit traces to unresolved V genes, and the cause of the others is not known. The DNA was the basis for D and trimming; V, J and clone size are from that table. The sample table lists about 160,000 clones, 84% of them with a count of one. The ten largest clones add up to 9.5% to 13% of the sample.

There are a few counts of this clone. The specificity of this receptor is unknown. It has no much larger one-base neighbor in the sample; base qualities were not kept. Donors formed part of the validation cohort, which comprised 120 subjects and was distinct from the first cohort of several hundred subjects. What the research found in general, with its limitations: According to the authors, the approach could potentially be generalized to other disease states and immunological phenotypes. Most TCR sequences were observed very rarely across donors, whereas some public TCRs were present in many individuals. In both the original and validation cohorts, the classifier was reported to diagnose cytomegalovirus status with high specificity and sensitivity. In vitro tests confirmed that a few of the cytomegalovirus-associated TCR beta chains recognize cytomegalovirus antigens. A later analysis had no HLA typing for the validation cohort, so co-occurrence there was scored across all 130 or so repertoires. Of the cluster scores, about 94% were above 0 in a later analysis, which found that TCRs clustered in the first cohort also tended to co-occur in the 130 or so validation repertoires. In the study, about 150 TCR beta chains were listed as associated with cytomegalovirus.

The material sequenced was PBMCs. This TCR was recovered from a man between 25 and 39 years old in good health and CMV-seropositive. The chain uses TRBV27 and TRBJ1-5, and 9 junction bases match TRBD1. The nucleotides are TGTGCCAGCAGTACTCTGGACAGGGGTAGCAATCAGCCCCAGCATTTT. It specifies CASSTLDRGSNQPQHF.